The following is a TCR beta chain sequence with its context. Its antigen is still unknown. The source of the sample is a study of somatic mutations in cytotoxic T cells in rheumatoid arthritis. General study results and limits: Patients with a largest CD8+ clone exceeding 20% of CD8+ cells numbered about an eighth of the 65.

The data were produced by immunoSEQ multiplex PCR, yet TCRdb's version contains in-frame clones alone and is incomplete. In the table there are tens of thousands of clones, approximately 80% of which are singletons. The CDR3 totals 13 residues. Trimming removed 5 bases from V and 10 bases from J; junction bases left unmatched: 9. In germline, CDR1 is SGHTA, CDR2 FQGTGA. This clonotype was sampled from an adult with rheumatoid arthritis. Sequenced input: CD8+ T cells sorted from blood. V gene TRBV7-3 combines with J gene TRBJ1-2, with TRBD1 matching 8 bases. The CDR3 sequence is CASSLLTGGDYTF. The CDR3 region has the DNA TGTGCCAGCAGCCTACTTACAGGGGGGGACTACACCTTC.